The 6 T cell receptor beta chains below all came from one sample that was sequenced in a study of cytomegalovirus exposure and HLA in healthy donors. Use of 60 Vbeta and 13 Jbeta primers characterized the PCR. Profiling relied on immunoSEQ multiplex PCR, and the TCRdb table lists in-frame clones only, not all of them. The repertoire includes 150,000 to 200,000 clones, more than 75% of them detected once, and roughly 1.6% sits in the top ten. The sequenced material came from PBMCs. These receptors were obtained from a woman aged 50 to 60 in good health and CMV-seronegative.

The chain couples TRBV29-1 to TRBJ1-1; TRBD1 aligns across 11 bases. The V gene end was trimmed by 7 bases and the J gene end by 5 bases; junction bases not matched to a gene: 9. From germline, CDR1 is SQVTM and CDR2 ANQGSEA. The CDR3 totals 14 residues. The CDR3 loop is CSGMGQGVWTEAFF. The CDR3 DNA reads TGCAGCGGTATGGGACAGGGGGTATGGACTGAAGCTTTCTTT. Complete variable domain (other parts from reference TRBV29-1 and TRBJ1-1): SAVISQKPSRDICQRGTSLTIQCQVDSQVTMMFWYRQQPGQSLTLIATANQGSEATYESGFVIDKFPISRPNLTFSTLTVSNMSPEDSSIYLCSGMGQGVWTEAFFGQGTRLTVV.

V is TRBV13 and J is TRBJ2-1; 7 positions agree with TRBD2. The CDR3 length is 17 residues. The germline CDR1 and CDR2 sequences are PRHDT and FYEKMQ (reference sequence). Trimming removed 3 bases from V and 0 bases from J; junction bases left unmatched: 8. DNA of the CDR3: TGTGCCAGCAGCTTGCTAGGCGGGGAGGGCTCCTACAATGAGCAGTTCTTC. It translates to CASSLLGGEGSYNEQFF.

This rearrangement joins TRBV7-8 to TRBJ2-4; TRBD1 matches 7 bases. There are 14 residues in the CDR3. Germline V gene lookup returns CDR1 SGHVS and CDR2 FQNEAQ. Trimming took 4 bases from V and 8 from J; bases not matched to a gene: 8. Written as DNA, the CDR3 is TGTGCCAGCAGCTCGCCAGACAGGGAGTACATTCAGTACTTC. It codes for CASSSPDREYIQYF.

This clone was counted between two and nine times. V usage is TRBV7-3 and J usage is TRBJ1-5; no clear D. The CDR3 consists of 15 residues. Trimming stripped 2 bases from V and 5 bases from J, with 13 bases between. Germline V gives CDR1 SGHTA, CDR2 FQGTGA. CDR3 loop: CASSLPGRGYQPQHF. CDR3 bases: TGTGCCAGCAGCTTACCGGGGAGAGGCTATCAGCCCCAGCATTTT.

This sequence joins TRBV4-1 and TRBJ1-6; D is perhaps TRBD1 (6 bases). The CDR3 is 17 residues long. Germline values: CDR1 MGHRA, CDR2 YSYEKL. Trimming cost V 3 bases and J 7 bases, with 19 bases left between them. In DNA, the CDR3 is TGCGCCAGCAGCCATCATGGGGGCGAGCGGGGAAATTCACCCCTCCACTTT. Translated, it gives CASSHHGGERGNSPLHF.

This sequence joins TRBV6-1 and TRBJ2-7, with TRBD2 as a possible D gene (5 bases). The CDR3 is 15 amino acids. Germline CDR1 reads MNHNS; CDR2 reads SASEGT. The V and J ends lost 5 bases and 0 bases respectively, with 14 bases between them. The CDR3 protein is CASSLSTGSSYEQYF. The CDR3 nucleotides read TGTGCCAGCAGTCTGTCGACGGGGAGCTCCTACGAGCAGTACTTC.